The 5 T cell receptor beta chains listed next were all sequenced from one sample in a study of T cells in Graves' hyperthyroidism and ophthalmopathy. The TCR beta CDR3 regions underwent amplification using RNA transcripts as the source. A set of HTBI primers served as the primers for a first-round RT-PCR of the TCR CDR3. TCRdb re-derived calls from the multiplex PCR reads in MiXCR, one entry per CDR3 protein. The data contain 450,000 to 700,000 distinct CDR3 sequences, under 60% of them seen just once; the ten biggest clones take up roughly 19%. The specimen sequenced was peripheral blood or thyroid tissue (not recorded which). These receptors originate from an adult woman with Graves' disease, either hyperthyroidism or ophthalmopathy (not recorded which).

J is TRBJ1-2 and V is TRBV12-3 or TRBV12-4; possibly TRBD1 for D (5 bases). This CDR3 has 16 residues. Trimming cost V 1 base and J 4 bases, with 16 bases left between them. This chain's CDR3 is CASSLGPLQGSYGYTF. In nucleotides, the CDR3 is TGTGCCAGCAGTTTAGGTCCCCTTCAGGGTAGCTATGGCTACACCTTC.

This clonotype has at least ten counts. V usage is TRBV5-5 and J usage is TRBJ1-4, with 10 bases that match TRBD1. The germline V gene encodes CDR1 SGHKS and CDR2 YYEKEE (reference sequence). Losses at the gene ends were 3 bases for V and 7 bases for J; bases not matched to a gene: 3. This CDR3 is 14 amino acids long. As DNA, the CDR3 is TGTGCCAGCAGCTGGGGGACAGGGGCTGAAAAACTGTTTTTT. It translates to CASSWGTGAEKLFF.

The chain carries TRBV29-1 and TRBJ2-7; TRBD2 matches 8 bases. The CDR3 contains 13 residues. The germline V gene has CDR1 SQVTM and CDR2 ANQGSEA. The ends lost 4 bases at V and 2 bases at J; junction bases unmatched: 4. The CDR3 spells CSVGVAGPYEQYF. CDR3 nucleotide sequence: TGCAGCGTTGGGGTAGCGGGGCCCTACGAGCAGTACTTC.

This clonotype was observed many times. J is TRBJ2-2 and V is TRBV12-3 or TRBV12-4; D is undetermined. The CDR3 covers 14 residues. Trimming cost V 6 bases and J 1 base, with 9 bases left between them. The CDR3 nucleotides read TGTGCCAGCAGAGCAGACCTGAACACCGGGGAGCTGTTTTTT. Translated: CASRADLNTGELFF.

Many counts were recorded for this clonotype. The genes are TRBV9 and TRBJ1-2, with a possible D match to TRBD1 (5 bases). The germline V and J ends were trimmed by 4 bases and 0 bases, with 16 bases remaining between them. The CDR3 extends over 16 amino acids. Germline CDR1 and CDR2: SGDLS and YYNGEE. The CDR3 loop is CASSLRDARANYGYTF. In nucleotides, the CDR3 is TGTGCCAGCAGCCTCCGGGACGCCAGAGCTAACTATGGCTACACCTTC.